This T cell receptor beta chain was retrieved from a study of CD8 T cells in ankylosing spondylitis. The germline gives CDR1 SGDLS, CDR2 YYNGEE. V lost 4 bases and J lost 8, with 12 bases in between. There are 13 residues in the CDR3. This clonotype was seen repeatedly, ten times or more. TCRdb used MiXCR to reprocess the 5' RACE reads, holding one entry per CDR3 protein. The data show under 300,000 distinct CDR3 sequences, roughly 10% seen once. The chain employs TRBV9 and TRBJ1-4; D gene ambiguous. Sequencing was done on a sample of blood, either unsorted or a sorted T cell fraction (not recorded which). This TCR was recovered from a male donor with ankylosing spondylitis or in good health (not recorded which). The CDR3 nucleotides read TGTGCCAGCAGCCCCACGTCGGGGGAAAAACTGTTTTTT. This sequence encodes CASSPTSGEKLFF.